Below are 4 T cell receptor beta chains sequenced from a single sample in a study of T cell changes during pregnancy in multiple sclerosis. Some clones are missing from TCRdb's copy, which holds only in-frame ones; the method was immunoSEQ multiplex PCR. The data show 35,000 or so clones, 92% seen once. The sequences come from CD4+ T cells from peripheral blood mononuclear cells, collected after pregnancy. Receptors were obtained from a female donor with multiple sclerosis, enrolled in a pregnancy study.

The rearrangement links TRBV5-1 to TRBJ2-3; 8 nucleotides line up with TRBD1. The J segment lost 1 base and the V segment lost 2 bases, leaving 3 bases of the junction unmatched. Germline V gene data show CDR1 as SGHRS and CDR2 as YFSETQ. This CDR3 has 15 residues. CDR3 sequence reads: CASSFSGGGTDTQYF. The DNA for the CDR3 is TGCGCCAGCAGCTTTTCAGGGGGCGGCACAGATACGCAGTATTTT.

The J gene is TRBJ1-2, the V gene TRBV5-3, with 7 bases lining up with TRBD1. TRBV5-3 is marked as an open reading frame, function uncertain. Germline trimming cut 5 bases from V and 2 bases from J; bases unmatched to any gene: 9. The length of the CDR3 is 15 residues. The DNA for the CDR3 is TGTGCCAGAAGGCGAGCGACAGGGATCAACTATGGCTACACCTTC. This translates into CARRRATGINYGYTF.

The CDR3 protein is CASSLAGIGYGYTF. The CDR3 DNA is TGTGCCAGCAGCTTAGCAGGCATAGGCTATGGCTACACCTTC. The chain combines TRBV5-8 with TRBJ1-2; the D is unclear. Per germline, CDR1 SGHTS and CDR2 YDEGEE. The CDR3 extends over 14 amino acids. Trimming pared 2 bases from V and 4 bases from J, leaving 12 bases between.

This clone has more than one count but fewer than ten. The gene calls are TRBV10-3 and TRBJ1-6; 7 bases fit TRBD1. The CDR3 contains 14 residues. The ends lost 3 bases at V and 6 bases at J; junction bases unmatched: 2. Germline assignment: CDR1 ENHRY and CDR2 SYGVKD. The chain's CDR3 is CAISDRQGNSPLHF. The CDR3 bases are TGTGCCATCAGTGATCGACAGGGTAATTCACCCCTCCACTTT.